The 20 T cell receptor beta chains presented below share a single source sample, sequenced in a study of glioma-infiltrating T cells. Using RNA template, CDR3s of TCR alpha and beta were amplified with iRepertoire arm-PCR. TCRdb reprocessed the multiplex PCR reads with MiXCR, giving one entry per CDR3 protein. Counted here are about 410,000 distinct CDR3 sequences, roughly two fifths occurring once; the ten biggest clones make up around 13%. The sequenced sample consisted of glioma tissue, nonneoplastic brain tissue, or PBMCs (not recorded which). Receptors were obtained from a human donor with low-grade glioma or glioblastoma, undergoing nonglioma brain surgery, or in good health (not recorded which).

This clonotype occurred many times. The chain recombines TRBV27 with TRBJ2-7, with TRBD1 matching 9 bases. J gave up 6 bases and V 5 bases, and 11 bases lay outside the gene matches. The germline gives CDR1 MNHEY, CDR2 SMNVEV (reference sequence). The CDR3 loop spans 15 amino acids. CDR3 region: CASSPPGTGSAEQYF. The CDR3 nucleotides are TGTGCCAGCAGTCCCCCCGGGACAGGGAGCGCCGAGCAGTACTTC.

A few counts support this clonotype. V and J are TRBV29-1 and TRBJ2-3; D remains ambiguous. CDR1 SQVTM and CDR2 ANQGSEA come from the germline V gene. The V and J ends lost 6 bases and 0 bases respectively, with 10 bases between them. The CDR3 length is 13 residues. CDR3 region: CSVGRFSTDTQYF. For the CDR3, the DNA is TGCAGCGTCGGACGTTTTAGCACAGATACGCAGTATTTT.

On this clonotype itself: A much larger clone differs from this one at a single base, so this may be a read error. J is TRBJ2-7 and V is TRBV20-1; maybe TRBD1 (6 bases). The germline V gene encodes CDR1 DFQATT and CDR2 SNEGSKA (reference sequence). V was trimmed by 6 bases and J by 2 bases, leaving 17 bases between them. The CDR3 runs to 14 residues. CDR3 sequence reads: CSAPDSARPYEQYF. The CDR3 DNA sequence: TGCAGTGCCCCGGACAGCGCTAGGCCCTACGAGCAGTACTTC.

This chain joins TRBV20-1 and TRBJ2-7, with TRBD1 matching 8 bases. The CDR3 has 15 amino acids. The V segment lost 0 bases and the J segment 3 bases; nucleotides outside the gene matches: 7. From germline, CDR1 is DFQATT and CDR2 SNEGSKA (reference sequence). CDR3 DNA sequence: TGCAGTGCTAGAGATCTCAGGACAGGGAACTACGAGCAGTACTTC. It encodes CSARDLRTGNYEQYF.

The sample holds a few counts of this clonotype. The chain joins TRBV7-9 to TRBJ2-7; the match to TRBD2 covers 8 bases. The V segment lost 5 bases and the J segment 2 bases; nucleotides outside the gene matches: 8. CDR3 length equals 15 residues. In germline, CDR1 is SEHNR, CDR2 FQNEAQ (reference sequence). CDR3 nucleotide sequence: TGTGCCAGCAGCCCGGGACTAGTGAGCACCTACGAGCAGTACTTC. Amino acid sequence: CASSPGLVSTYEQYF.

This clonotype was seen more than once but under ten times. The J gene is TRBJ2-3, the V gene TRBV5-1; 11 nucleotides match TRBD1. Germline assignment: CDR1 SGHRS and CDR2 YFSETQ. Losses at the gene ends were 4 bases for V and 0 bases for J; bases not matched to a gene: 4. The CDR3 is made up of 16 amino acids. For the CDR3, the DNA is TGCGCCAGCAGCCATGGGACAGGGGGAAGCACAGATACGCAGTATTTT. It codes for CASSHGTGGSTDTQYF.

This clonotype was counted many times. As DNA, the CDR3 is TGTGCCAGCAGTTTGCCCCAGGGGGCTGGCTACACCTTC. The encoded protein is CASSLPQGAGYTF. V is TRBV28 and J is TRBJ1-2; 8 bases agree with TRBD1. This CDR3 has 13 amino acids. V was pared by 3 bases and J by 7 bases, with 4 bases of the junction left unmatched. CDR1 and CDR2 (germline): MDHEN, SYDVKM.

This chain uses TRBV20-1 with TRBJ2-3, with a weak D call TRBD2 (6 bases). The germline V gene encodes CDR1 DFQATT and CDR2 SNEGSKA (reference sequence). Between the trimmed V and J ends, which lost 3 bases and 3 bases, there was a span of 16 bases. The CDR3 length is 15 residues. The CDR3 loop reads CSASPFGGTTDTQYF. CDR3 sequence (DNA): TGCAGTGCTAGTCCCTTTGGCGGGACGACAGATACGCAGTATTTT.

This chain links TRBV7-2 with TRBJ2-2; TRBD1 matches at 7 bases. Germline CDR1 and CDR2: SGHTA and FQGNSA. The V gene end was trimmed by 5 bases and the J gene end by 6 bases; junction bases not matched to a gene: 9. The CDR3 loop spans 15 amino acids. CDR3 bases: TGTGCCAGCAGCCACCGACAGGGCGACGCCGGGGAGCTGTTTTTT. This translates into CASSHRQGDAGELFF.

This clonotype came up many times. The genes are TRBV20-1 and TRBJ2-1, with 7 bases aligning to TRBD2. V dropped 3 bases and J dropped 3; count of bases not matched to a gene: 2. The CDR3 length is 13 residues. Per germline, CDR1 DFQATT and CDR2 SNEGSKA (reference sequence). The CDR3 nucleotides are TGCAGTGCTAGGGGGGGGATCTACAATGAGCAGTTCTTC. It specifies CSARGGIYNEQFF.

Comment on this clonotype: No DNA is shown, since the ends of the CDR3 on it are uncertain; the CDR3 is the one TCRdb lists. The rearrangement uses TRBV7-2 and TRBJ1-1; the table's D call of TRBD1 was not tested on the DNA. The CDR3 has 20 amino acids, counting both end residues. In germline, CDR1 is SGHTA, CDR2 FQGNSA. The CDR3: CASSFYICSLTSGRNTEAFF.

This clonotype showed up just a few times. This sequence joins TRBV14 and TRBJ2-3; 13 bases line up with TRBD2. Germline V gene lookup returns CDR1 SGHDN and CDR2 FVKESK. V was pared by 5 bases and J by 4 bases, with 6 bases of the junction left unmatched. There are 16 residues in the CDR3. The CDR3 is CASSWRLAGGSDTQYF. CDR3 nucleotides: TGTGCCAGCAGCTGGCGACTAGCGGGAGGATCAGATACGCAGTATTTT.

The chain joins TRBV20-1 to TRBJ1-1, with D possibly being TRBD1 (5 bases). Trimming pared 0 bases from V and 5 bases from J, leaving 13 bases between. The CDR3 is 14 amino acids. The germline V gene has CDR1 DFQATT and CDR2 SNEGSKA (reference sequence). CDR3 sequence (DNA): TGCAGTGCTAGAGATCATAAGGGGCAGACTGAAGCTTTCTTT. This codes for CSARDHKGQTEAFF.

V is TRBV5-1 and J is TRBJ2-7, with 8 bases lining up with TRBD2. Per germline, CDR1 SGHRS and CDR2 YFSETQ. CDR3 length equals 16 residues. V shed 0 bases, J shed 1 base, and the junction held 6 bases outside the gene matches. The CDR3 loop is CASSLAGGGPSYEQYF. The CDR3 DNA reads as TGCGCCAGCAGCTTGGCCGGGGGGGGCCCGTCCTACGAGCAGTACTTC.

In the case of this clonotype: At one end the junction does not follow the germline gene, possibly because of a read error. The genes are TRBV11-1 and TRBJ2-5, with D perhaps assigned TRBD1 or TRBD2 (5 bases each). The CDR3 is 15 amino acids. Looked up from germline, CDR1 is SGHAT and CDR2 is FQDESV (reference sequence). CDR3 region: CASSSEGTGQEIQYF. CDR3 nucleotide sequence: TGTGCCAGCAGCTCTGAAGGGACCGGACAAGAGATCCAGTACTTC.

The V and J genes are TRBV6-2 or TRBV6-3 and TRBJ2-5, with unresolved D. V lost 6 bases, J lost 4 bases, and 18 bases lay in between. Germline-derived CDR1 and CDR2 are MNHEY and SVGEGT. This CDR3 is built from 15 residues. The CDR3 nucleotides read TGTGCCAGCAGCCCCGGGTTAGTGCGAGGAGAGACCCAGTACTTC. It is translated as CASSPGLVRGETQYF.

This clonotype was seen ten or more times. The V gene is TRBV28, the J gene TRBJ2-1; D unresolved. The V end lost 2 bases, the J end lost 0 bases, and 5 bases lay between the germline ends. This CDR3 has 14 amino acids. Looked up from germline, CDR1 is MDHEN and CDR2 is SYDVKM. CDR3 nucleotide sequence: TGTGCCAGCAGTTTAGTCGGCTCCTACAATGAGCAGTTCTTC. Amino acids: CASSLVGSYNEQFF. The full variable domain, its missing parts supplied by reference TRBV28 and TRBJ2-1, is DVKVTQSSRYLVKRTGEKVFLECVQDMDHENMFWYRQDPGLGLRLIYFSYDVKMKEKGDIPEGYSVSREKKERFSLILESASTNQTSMYLCASSLVGSYNEQFFGPGTRLTVL.

This clonotype was counted between two and nine times. V usage is TRBV18 and J usage is TRBJ2-3; perhaps TRBD2 as D (6 bases). Looked up from germline, CDR1 is KGHSH and CDR2 is LQKENI. Trimming stripped 4 bases from V and 2 bases from J, with 10 bases between. The CDR3 runs to 14 residues. The CDR3 nucleotides are TGTGCCAGCTCACAGGCGGGAAACACAGATACGCAGTATTTT. Translation gives CASSQAGNTDTQYF.

This chain connects TRBV20-1 to TRBJ2-3, with 8 bases lining up with TRBD2. The CDR3 loop spans 14 amino acids. With V trimmed by 2 bases and J by 6 bases, 7 bases remained unmatched. Germline CDR1 DFQATT, CDR2 SNEGSKA (reference sequence). The CDR3 is CSARYSGVLDTQYF. In DNA, the CDR3 is TGCAGTGCTAGATATAGCGGGGTCCTCGATACGCAGTATTTT.

The genes are TRBV20-1 and TRBJ2-2; 10 bases fit TRBD1. The CDR3 length is 15 residues. Germline V CDR1 and CDR2: DFQATT, SNEGSKA (reference sequence). With V trimmed by 6 bases and J by 7 bases, 11 bases remained unmatched. CDR3 DNA: TGCAGTGCCAGCCGGGACAGGGGAGTAGTCGGGGAGCTGTTTTTT. Translated: CSASRDRGVVGELFF.